One and the same sample provided the 10 T cell receptor beta chains below, sequenced in a study of blood T cell repertoires in COVID-19. The data were produced by immunoSEQ multiplex PCR, yet TCRdb's version contains in-frame clones alone and is incomplete. Found here are fewer than 200,000 clones, over 80% of them singletons; the top ten hold about 10%. Sequenced: peripheral blood. These TCRs come from a woman aged 80 or over with active or convalescent COVID-19.

This clone was found a few times. The chain links TRBV19 to TRBJ1-3; D ambiguous. Trimming took 6 bases from V and 0 from J, leaving 18 bases between them. Germline V gene sequence: CDR1 LNHDA, CDR2 SQIVND (reference sequence). This CDR3 has 17 residues. CDR3 region: CASRETLGRYSGNTIYF. CDR3 DNA: TGTGCCAGTAGAGAGACCCTAGGGAGGTACTCTGGAAACACCATATATTTT.

A single count supports this clone. The chain has TRBV6-5 and TRBJ2-7, with 10 bases fitting TRBD1. The CDR3 spans 15 residues. Germline V gene data show CDR1 as MNHEY and CDR2 as SVGAGI. J lost 1 base, V lost 2 bases, and 2 bases had no gene match. CDR3 sequence (DNA): TGTGCCAGCAGTTACGCGGGACAGGGGTCCTACGAGCAGTACTTC. Amino acids: CASSYAGQGSYEQYF.

The genes are TRBV29-1 and TRBJ1-1; the match to TRBD1 covers 7 bases. The CDR3 has 13 residues. Looked up from germline, CDR1 is SQVTM and CDR2 is ANQGSEA. The J segment lost 4 bases and the V segment lost 7 bases, leaving 9 bases of the junction unmatched. This CDR3 reads CSGSAQGITEAFF. As DNA, the CDR3 is TGCAGCGGGTCGGCACAGGGGATCACTGAAGCTTTCTTT.

This clone was seen just once. CDR3 residues: CASSLTTQVETQYF. The DNA for the CDR3 is TGCGCCAGCAGCCTTACGACCCAGGTAGAGACCCAGTACTTC. This chain connects TRBV4-3 to TRBJ2-5; D unresolved. The ends were cut back, 4 bases at V and 4 bases at J, with 13 bases in the middle. The CDR3 loop spans 14 amino acids. The germline CDR1 and CDR2 sequences are LGHNA and YSLEER.

This clone was found a few times. The chain uses TRBV2 and TRBJ1-5, with 8 nucleotides matching TRBD1. Germline lookup yields CDR1 SNHLY and CDR2 FYNNEI. CDR3 size: 17 residues. Losses at the gene ends were 1 base for V and 2 bases for J; bases not matched to a gene: 7. CDR3 residues: CASSEEARGLGNQPQHF. The CDR3 nucleotides read TGTGCCAGCAGTGAAGAGGCCAGGGGGCTTGGCAATCAGCCCCAGCATTTT.

The CDR3 loop is CSVSGTMGRGDTQYF. CDR3 bases: TGCAGCGTCTCCGGGACAATGGGACGGGGAGATACGCAGTATTTT. The gene calls are TRBV29-1 and TRBJ2-3; tentative D call: TRBD1 (6 bases). Germline V gene data show CDR1 as SQVTM and CDR2 as ANQGSEA. There are 15 residues in the CDR3. V was clipped by 6 bases and J by 5 bases, with 21 bases between them.

This clone was seen a few times. The chain has TRBV30 and TRBJ1-1; no reliable D call. This CDR3 has 13 residues. The V end was cut by 8 bases, the J end by 0 bases, with 13 bases between. Germline CDR1 reads GTSNPN; CDR2 reads SVGIG (reference sequence). Written as DNA, the CDR3 is TGTGCCCGAGGTGGCAAGATGAACACTGAAGCTTTCTTT. Residues: CARGGKMNTEAFF.

The V gene is TRBV5-1, the J gene TRBJ1-1; 9 bases are shared with TRBD1. CDR1 SGHRS and CDR2 YFSETQ come from the germline V gene. CDR3 length: 14 residues. J gave up 4 bases and V 4 bases, and 5 bases lay outside the gene matches. This CDR3 reads CASSTDRGGTEAFF. The CDR3 bases are TGCGCCAGCAGCACGGACAGGGGCGGCACTGAAGCTTTCTTT.

The V call is TRBV6-5, the J call TRBJ2-3; 7 bases fit TRBD2. V shed 8 bases and J 0 bases; nucleotides not matched to a gene: 8. The CDR3 length is 15 residues. Germline values: CDR1 MNHEY, CDR2 SVGAGI. The CDR3 DNA is TGTGCCAGCGGGAGGGGACCACTCAGCACAGATACGCAGTATTTT. Protein product: CASGRGPLSTDTQYF.

V usage is TRBV4-3 and J usage is TRBJ1-2, with TRBD1 matching over 7 bases. Germline assignment: CDR1 LGHNA and CDR2 YSLEER. CDR3 length: 17 residues. V shed 4 bases, J shed 0 bases, and the junction held 11 bases outside the gene matches. Here the CDR3 DNA reads TGCGCCAGCAGCCTCACAGGAGGGGGCAGCTCTAACTATGGCTACACCTTC. Translated, it gives CASSLTGGGSSNYGYTF.